This entry describes one TCR beta chain. Its antigen remains unidentified. The CDR3 extends over 13 amino acids. Trimming took 7 bases from V and 7 from J; bases not matched to a gene: 9. This specimen belongs to a study of CD8 T cells in ankylosing spondylitis. Findings and limits, study-wide: From matched ankylosing spondylitis synovial fluid, disease-linked clones were reportedly recovered at significantly enriched levels. A TCR beta motif of several highly homologous variants seemed to mark ankylosing spondylitis blood.

Libraries of TCR beta came from quantitative 5'-RACE with molecular barcodes. Each CDR3 protein gets one entry after TCRdb re-called the 5' RACE reads with MiXCR. The sample lists over 700,000 distinct CDR3 sequences; around 20% were seen once. This clonotype was obtained from a male donor with ankylosing spondylitis. The V and J genes are TRBV12-3 or TRBV12-4 and TRBJ2-5; 7 positions agree with TRBD2. Input material: blood, either unsorted or a sorted T cell fraction (not recorded which). The CDR3, as DNA: TGTGCCAGCAACGTCGGGACTACAGGGACCCAGTACTTC. It yields the protein CASNVGTTGTQYF.